The 15 T cell receptor beta chains presented below share a single source sample, sequenced in a study of early T cells in non-severe SARS-CoV-2 infection. MiXCR, applied by TCRdb to the 5' RACE reads, yields one record per CDR3 protein. Here the sample spans some 56,000 distinct CDR3 sequences, under 12% being singletons. The sequenced sample was whole blood. The source of these receptors is an adult who was a healthcare worker with PCR-confirmed SARS-CoV-2 infection or an uninfected control (not recorded which).

The chain joins TRBV6-2 or TRBV6-3 to TRBJ2-1; TRBD2 aligns across 8 bases. Germline assignment: CDR1 MNHEY and CDR2 SVGEGT. V was pared by 8 bases and J by 7 bases, with 28 bases of the junction left unmatched. The CDR3 extends over 20 amino acids. This CDR3 reads CASAFDRDFRLAWKKNEQFF. CDR3 DNA sequence: TGTGCCAGCGCATTCGACCGGGACTTTCGACTAGCGTGGAAGAAGAATGAGCAGTTCTTC.

This clonotype turned up a few times. The chain recombines TRBV23-1 with TRBJ2-7, with D perhaps matching TRBD1 or TRBD2 (5 bases each). TRBV23-1 is annotated as an ORF whose role is uncertain. The CDR3 spans 16 residues. V shed 3 bases and J shed 0 bases, with 15 bases lying between them. CDR3 region: CASSQGQRLSSYEQYF. The DNA of the CDR3 is TGCGCCAGCAGTCAGGGGCAGCGGCTTAGCTCCTACGAGCAGTACTTC.

This clonotype was detected a few times. The rearrangement joins TRBV6-2 or TRBV6-3 to TRBJ2-3, with 10 bases fitting TRBD1. This CDR3 has 16 residues. With V trimmed by 5 bases and J by 4 bases, 9 bases remained unmatched. Looked up from germline, CDR1 is MNHEY and CDR2 is SVGEGT. CDR3 region: CASSKGTGDMADTQYF. The CDR3, as DNA: TGTGCCAGCAGTAAAGGGACAGGGGATATGGCAGATACGCAGTATTTT.

This clonotype came up many times. The V gene is TRBV7-9, the J gene TRBJ1-1; no definite D call. V lost 5 bases and J lost 5, with 9 bases in between. The CDR3 has 12 residues. Germline values: CDR1 SEHNR, CDR2 FQNEAQ (reference sequence). The CDR3 sequence is CASSPPSTEAFF. CDR3 bases: TGTGCCAGCAGCCCCCCGTCTACTGAAGCTTTCTTT.

This clonotype was recorded many times. The chain carries TRBV20-1 and TRBJ2-1; D is possibly TRBD2 (5 bases). This CDR3 contains 13 residues. Germline assignment: CDR1 DFQATT and CDR2 SNEGSKA (reference sequence). Trimming cost V 4 bases and J 13 bases, with 20 bases left between them. CDR3 in DNA: TGCAGTGCTACTGAGACTGCGTCTAGCCTCCAGTTCTTC. This codes for CSATETASSLQFF.

This clonotype has ten or more counts. V gene TRBV20-1 combines with J gene TRBJ2-3; 7 nucleotides line up with TRBD2. Germline V CDR1 and CDR2: DFQATT, SNEGSKA (reference sequence). J gave up 1 base and V 5 bases, and 15 bases lay outside the gene matches. CDR3 length equals 17 residues. CDR3 DNA sequence: TGCAGTGCTGGTCGGCCGACGTCTAGCGGAGGCACAGATACGCAGTATTTT. It translates to CSAGRPTSSGGTDTQYF.

The V gene is TRBV5-1, the J gene TRBJ2-7, with D possibly TRBD2 on 6 matching bases. The CDR3 spans 15 residues. Trimming stripped 3 bases from V and 2 bases from J, with 15 bases between. From germline, CDR1 is SGHRS and CDR2 YFSETQ. The CDR3 is CASSYGGSGAYEQYF. CDR3 nucleotide sequence: TGCGCCAGCAGCTACGGGGGTAGCGGAGCCTACGAGCAGTACTTC.

This clonotype was recorded many times. V gene TRBV5-6 combines with J gene TRBJ2-5; 9 bases align to TRBD1. The junction had 2 bases not matched to a gene; V was cut back by 3 bases and J by 2 bases. The CDR3 covers 14 residues. Germline CDR1 and CDR2: SGHDT and YYEEEE. The CDR3 here is CASSSQGAQETQYF. CDR3 bases: TGTGCCAGCAGCTCACAGGGGGCACAAGAGACCCAGTACTTC.

The CDR3 DNA reads TGCAGTGCTTTCGACTCGGGAGCGAGGAATGAGCAGTTCTTC. Protein: CSAFDSGARNEQFF. V usage is TRBV20-1 and J usage is TRBJ2-1; perhaps TRBD2 as D (6 bases). The CDR3 sequence is 14 residues long. Germline CDR1 and CDR2: DFQATT and SNEGSKA (reference sequence). The V gene lost 5 bases and the J gene lost 7 bases, with 18 bases spanning the gap.

The CDR3 sequence: CASTPPGGILYNEQFF. As DNA, the CDR3 is TGTGCCAGCACTCCACCTGGGGGGATTCTTTACAATGAGCAGTTCTTC. This chain connects TRBV6-2 or TRBV6-3 to TRBJ2-1, with a weak D call TRBD2 (6 bases). Germline lookup yields CDR1 MNHEY and CDR2 SVGEGT. V shed 7 bases and J shed 4 bases, with 20 bases lying between them. This CDR3 is 16 amino acids long.

Ten or more counts support this clonotype. The gene calls are TRBV6-6 and TRBJ1-1; no firm D call. The CDR3 has 13 amino acids. CDR1 is MNHNY and CDR2 is SVGAGI in the germline V gene (reference sequence). The V end lost 5 bases, the J end lost 5 bases, and 12 bases lay between the germline ends. CDR3 sequence (DNA): TGTGCCAGCAGTCAACCTTTTCTAACTGAAGCTTTCTTT. Translation: CASSQPFLTEAFF.

This clonotype was detected only a few times. The genes are TRBV5-6 and TRBJ2-3; 14 positions agree with TRBD2. Trimming at V came to 4 bases and at J to 5 bases, leaving 9 bases not matched to a gene. The CDR3 totals 17 residues. Germline V gives CDR1 SGHDT, CDR2 YYEEEE. Here the CDR3 reads CASSTWGLAGAQDTQYF. CDR3 DNA sequence: TGTGCCAGCAGCACGTGGGGACTAGCGGGAGCCCAAGATACGCAGTATTTT.

The sample holds many counts of this clonotype. V usage is TRBV20-1 and J usage is TRBJ2-5; a weak D match, TRBD2 (5 bases). CDR3 length equals 13 residues. V gave up 4 bases and J gave up 1 base, with 10 bases separating them. Germline CDR1 reads DFQATT; CDR2 reads SNEGSKA (reference sequence). CDR3 DNA: TGCAGTGCTAAAGCGGTGGCCCAAGAGACCCAGTACTTC. Residues: CSAKAVAQETQYF.

This clonotype was found many times. The chain uses TRBV5-4 and TRBJ2-5; 11 bases align to TRBD1. The CDR3 is 16 residues long. Trimming took 0 bases from V and 3 from J; bases not matched to a gene: 4. Germline values: CDR1 SGHNT, CDR2 YYREEE (reference sequence). The CDR3 DNA sequence: TGTGCCAGCAGCTTGGCCCCGGGACAGGGGGAAGAGACCCAGTACTTC. It specifies CASSLAPGQGEETQYF.

This clonotype was counted ten times or more. V and J are TRBV7-9 and TRBJ1-6; D remains ambiguous. The length of the CDR3 is 12 residues. Germline lookup yields CDR1 SEHNR and CDR2 FQNEAQ (reference sequence). V lost 5 bases, J lost 7 bases, and 6 bases lay in between. CDR3 amino acids: CASSETNSPLHF. As DNA, the CDR3 is TGTGCCAGCAGCGAAACAAATTCACCCCTCCACTTT.